The entry below describes one T cell receptor beta chain. Its specificity is not known. This record comes from a study of T cells expressing NK-cell markers. Looked up from germline, CDR1 is SGHVS and CDR2 is FNYEAQ. This CDR3 comprises 15 residues. As the method of synthesis, 5'RACE template switching with UMIs yielded TCR beta cDNA. Using the 5' RACE reads, TCRdb records one entry per CDR3 protein without DNA. This table lists about 170,000 distinct CDR3 sequences. Study-wide results and limits: CD8+ T cells in over five donors included dominant NKG2C+ clonotypes at roughly 1.0-8%.

Sequencing used blood T cells: a sorted CD56 or NKG2C T cell subset, CD4+ or CD8+ T cells, or bulk PBMC T cells (not recorded which). The chain employs TRBV7-6 and TRBJ2-5; the D call of TRBD1 rests on TCRdb alone, since no DNA is present to check it. The sequence was obtained from a man aged 18-70 years in good health. The chain's CDR3 is CASSFLGTVQETQYF. Full variable domain (rest looked up from reference TRBV7-6 and TRBJ2-5): GAGVSQSPRYKVTKRGQDVALRCDPISGHVSLYWYRQALGQGPEFLTYFNYEAQQDKSGLPNDRFSAERPEGSISTLTIQRTEQRDSAMYRCASSFLGTVQETQYFGPGTRLLVL.